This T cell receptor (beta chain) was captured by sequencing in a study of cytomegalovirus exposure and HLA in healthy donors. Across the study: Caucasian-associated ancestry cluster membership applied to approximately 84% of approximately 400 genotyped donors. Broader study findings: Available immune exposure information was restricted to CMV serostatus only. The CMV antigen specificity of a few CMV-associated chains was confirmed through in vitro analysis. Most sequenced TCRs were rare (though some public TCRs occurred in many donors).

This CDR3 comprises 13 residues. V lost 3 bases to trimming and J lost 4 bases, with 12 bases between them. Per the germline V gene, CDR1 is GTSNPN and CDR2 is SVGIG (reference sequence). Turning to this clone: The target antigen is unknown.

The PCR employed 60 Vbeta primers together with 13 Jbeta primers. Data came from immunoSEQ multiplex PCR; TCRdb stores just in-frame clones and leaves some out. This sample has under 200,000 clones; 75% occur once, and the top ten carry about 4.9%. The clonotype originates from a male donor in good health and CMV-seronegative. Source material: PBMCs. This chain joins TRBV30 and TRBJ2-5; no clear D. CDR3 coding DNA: TGTGCCTGGAGGGCACCGGGTGCAGAGACCCAGTACTTC. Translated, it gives CAWRAPGAETQYF.